This T cell receptor (beta chain) was captured in a study of T cell changes during pregnancy in multiple sclerosis. CDR1 and CDR2 from the germline V gene are SGHRS and YFSETQ. The CDR3 contains 16 residues. The germline V and J ends were trimmed by 0 bases and 6 bases, with 19 bases remaining between them. Measured with immunoSEQ multiplex PCR; TCRdb has only the in-frame clones, and not every one. Among 65,000 to 85,000 clones listed, roughly 90% were seen once. This sample comprised peripheral blood, obtained after pregnancy. The clonotype was recovered from a female donor in good health, enrolled as a control in a pregnancy study. The chain carries TRBV5-1 and TRBJ2-7, with D possibly TRBD1 on 6 matching bases. This chain's CDR3 is CASSLVSGQRTGEQYF. As DNA, the CDR3 is TGCGCCAGCAGCTTGGTAAGTGGACAGAGGACGGGCGAGCAGTACTTC.